The 10 T cell receptor beta chains listed next were all sequenced from one sample in a study of blood T cell repertoires in COVID-19. The table came from immunoSEQ multiplex PCR; TCRdb's copy has only in-frame clones and leaves some out. The sample includes approximately 210,000 clones, around 85% of them seen just once. The sample consisted of peripheral blood. These receptors originate from a man between 60 and 75 years old with COVID-19, enrolled during active disease.

The rearrangement joins TRBV6-5 to TRBJ1-5; the match to TRBD1 covers 9 bases. This CDR3 contains 14 residues. J lost 2 bases, V lost 5 bases, and 1 base had no gene match. Germline CDR1 MNHEY, CDR2 SVGAGI. The CDR3 DNA sequence: TGTGCCAGCAGTACAGGGGGCGGCAATCAGCCCCAGCATTTT. Its translation: CASSTGGGNQPQHF.

V gene TRBV9 combines with J gene TRBJ2-1, with 9 bases lining up with TRBD1. The germline V gene encodes CDR1 SGDLS and CDR2 YYNGEE. The CDR3 loop spans 13 amino acids. Losses at the gene ends were 4 bases for V and 6 bases for J; bases not matched to a gene: 2. The CDR3 loop reads CASSTGGFNEQFF. DNA for the CDR3: TGTGCCAGCAGCACAGGGGGCTTCAATGAGCAGTTCTTC.

This sequence joins TRBV2 and TRBJ2-1; TRBD1 matches at 7 bases. This CDR3 region has 15 residues. The germline gives CDR1 SNHLY, CDR2 FYNNEI. The J segment lost 5 bases and the V segment lost 6 bases, leaving 10 bases of the junction unmatched. The CDR3 DNA sequence: TGTGCCAGCAGACACGACCGGGACAGCGACAATGAGCAGTTCTTC. Amino acid sequence: CASRHDRDSDNEQFF. The full variable domain, with the rest looked up from reference TRBV2 and TRBJ2-1, is EPEVTQTPSHQVTQMGQEVILRCVPISNHLYFYWYRQILGQKVEFLVSFYNNEISEKSEIFDDQFSVERPDGSNFTLKIRSTKLEDSAMYFCASRHDRDSDNEQFFGPGTRLTVL.

V is TRBV5-1 and J is TRBJ2-3; 10 bases are shared with TRBD2. CDR1 SGHRS and CDR2 YFSETQ come from the germline V gene. The CDR3 is made up of 15 amino acids. V shed 3 bases, J shed 0 bases, and the junction held 1 base outside the gene matches. The CDR3 spells CASSSTSGSTDTQYF. The CDR3 DNA sequence: TGCGCCAGCAGCTCGACTAGCGGGAGCACAGATACGCAGTATTTT.

V and J are TRBV6-6 and TRBJ1-1; D is possibly TRBD1 (6 bases). Germline V gives CDR1 MNHNY, CDR2 SVGAGI (reference sequence). The CDR3 is made up of 14 amino acids. With 6 bases removed from V and 4 bases from J, the gap between germline ends came to 15 bases. The CDR3 bases are TGTGCCAGCAGCCCTGACAGGCTGACCACTGAAGCTTTCTTT. Translated: CASSPDRLTTEAFF.

V and J are TRBV10-1 and TRBJ1-1; D call uncertain. Germline V gene lookup returns CDR1 WNHNN and CDR2 SYGVQD (reference sequence). V was trimmed by 4 bases and J by 0 bases, leaving 6 bases between them. The CDR3 extends over 13 amino acids. The DNA of the CDR3 is TGCGCCAGCAGTGGAGGGTTGAACACTGAAGCTTTCTTT. Amino acids: CASSGGLNTEAFF.

V gene TRBV5-5 combines with J gene TRBJ1-1; TRBD1 might be the D (5 bases). V lost 5 bases, J lost 1 base, and 9 bases lay in between. CDR1 is SGHKS and CDR2 is YYEKEE in the germline V gene (reference sequence). The CDR3 consists of 13 residues. The CDR3 coding sequence is TGTGCCAGCAGATGGCAGGGGAACACTGAAGCTTTCTTT. It codes for CASRWQGNTEAFF.

V and J are TRBV5-4 and TRBJ2-3; D may be TRBD2 (6 bases). The CDR3 is 13 residues long. Germline CDR1 is SGHNT and CDR2 is YYREEE (reference sequence). Trimming left V 2 bases short and J 8 bases short, with 12 bases between. CDR3 sequence reads: CASSLAGSGTQYF. The CDR3 DNA reads as TGTGCCAGCAGCTTAGCGGGCTCTGGTACGCAGTATTTT.

The chain couples TRBV5-4 to TRBJ1-1; D gene uncertain. This CDR3 has 13 residues. With 1 base removed from V and 2 bases from J, the gap between germline ends came to 6 bases. Germline loops: CDR1 SGHNT, CDR2 YYREEE (reference sequence). The CDR3 DNA sequence: TGTGCCAGCAGCTTGACCAGAAACACTGAAGCTTTCTTT. Its protein is CASSLTRNTEAFF.

The chain joins TRBV4-2 to TRBJ2-3; 8 nucleotides line up with TRBD2. The CDR3 consists of 15 residues. Germline loops: CDR1 LGHNA, CDR2 YNFKEQ. V dropped 2 bases and J dropped 4; count of bases not matched to a gene: 5. CDR3 in DNA: TGTGCCAGCAGCCAATCGCGAGCGGGGGCAGATACGCAGTATTTT. This gives the protein CASSQSRAGADTQYF.